This entry lists 22 T cell receptor beta chains sequenced from one sample in a study of regulatory T cells in long-lasting Graves disease. The sample's time point: newly diagnosed GD, antithyroid drugs for less than 3 months. Preparation of the TCR library used RNA extracted from PBMCs. TCR beta libraries were built with iRepertoire HTBI primers and Arm-PCR of CDR3 regions. Each CDR3 protein gets one entry after TCRdb re-called the multiplex PCR reads with MiXCR. The repertoire holds about 400,000 distinct CDR3 sequences, 16% seen once, with 20% in the top ten. These data also formed part of another study, on T cells in Graves' hyperthyroidism and ophthalmopathy.

The specimen comprised peripheral blood mononuclear cells (PBMCs), sampled at new diagnosis, from a patient treated with antithyroid drugs. The source is a young woman with Graves disease.

This clonotype came up many times. V and J are TRBV27 and TRBJ1-1, with a possible D match to TRBD1 (6 bases). The germline V gene has CDR1 MNHEY and CDR2 SMNVEV (reference sequence). The V end was cut by 6 bases, the J end by 7 bases, with 12 bases between. CDR3 length: 12 residues. The CDR3 DNA sequence: TGTGCCAGCAGCGAACAGGGAGGTGAAGCTTTCTTT. This encodes CASSEQGGEAFF.

Ten or more counts support this clonotype. This rearrangement joins TRBV11-3 to TRBJ2-1; D remains unclear. V was trimmed by 2 bases and J by 5 bases, leaving 13 bases between them. The CDR3 is 15 amino acids. Germline V lookup: CDR1 SGHNT, CDR2 YENEEA. In DNA form, the CDR3 reads TGTGCCAGCAGCTTATCGCTTGGGATGGACAATGAGCAGTTCTTC. Translated: CASSLSLGMDNEQFF.

This clonotype appeared many times. This chain connects TRBV12-3 or TRBV12-4 to TRBJ1-1, with a possible D match to TRBD1 (5 bases). The CDR3 contains 17 residues. V lost 3 bases and J lost 1, with 18 bases in between. This CDR3 is CASSFRRARGTNTEAFF. CDR3 DNA: TGTGCCAGCAGTTTTCGTAGGGCTCGGGGCACGAACACTGAAGCTTTCTTT.

This clonotype has at least ten counts. The chain recombines TRBV30 with TRBJ2-5, with TRBD2 as a possible D gene (6 bases). CDR1 GTSNPN and CDR2 SVGIG come from the germline V gene (reference sequence). Trimming removed 3 bases at V and 4 bases at J, with 9 bases between. The CDR3 runs 12 residues. CDR3 residues: CAWREGLETQYF. CDR3 nucleotide sequence: TGTGCCTGGAGGGAGGGGCTAGAGACCCAGTACTTC.

A few counts support this clonotype. V and J are TRBV28 and TRBJ1-2; possible D gene TRBD1, 6 bases. V was cut by 7 bases and J by 4 bases, with 13 bases left in between. This CDR3 is built from 13 residues. Germline CDR1 reads MDHEN; CDR2 reads SYDVKM. DNA of the CDR3: TGTGCCAGCATCGGGACACCTTCCTATGGCTACACCTTC. This translates into CASIGTPSYGYTF.

The sample holds a few counts of this clonotype. This chain joins TRBV7-2 and TRBJ2-7, with D unclear. The CDR3 length is 16 residues. V was trimmed by 4 bases and J by 5 bases, leaving 21 bases between them. Germline values: CDR1 SGHTA, CDR2 FQGNSA. Written as DNA, the CDR3 is TGTGCCAGCAGCTCCTTGACCTTTGCAAGTCCAGACGAGCAGTACTTC. It is translated as CASSSLTFASPDEQYF.

This chain links TRBV4-1 with TRBJ1-5; 7 bases are a match to TRBD1. Germline lookup yields CDR1 MGHRA and CDR2 YSYEKL. This CDR3 contains 14 residues. The ends lost 3 bases at V and 5 bases at J; junction bases unmatched: 4. The CDR3 DNA reads TGCGCCAGCAGCCAGGGACAGCGGGATCAGCCCCAGCATTTT. This codes for CASSQGQRDQPQHF.

This clonotype was seen only a few times. The chain uses TRBV29-1 and TRBJ2-7; the match to TRBD2 covers 7 bases. In germline, CDR1 is SQVTM, CDR2 ANQGSEA. The V segment lost 3 bases and the J segment 1 base; nucleotides outside the gene matches: 6. This CDR3 contains 14 residues. In DNA form, the CDR3 reads TGCAGCGTTGATGCGGGGGATTATTCCTACGAGCAGTACTTC. This codes for CSVDAGDYSYEQYF.

The gene calls are TRBV9 and TRBJ2-6; D could derive from TRBD1 or TRBD2 (6 bases each). There are 18 residues in the CDR3. Germline loops: CDR1 SGDLS, CDR2 YYNGEE. Trimming removed 0 bases at V and 3 bases at J, with 16 bases between. DNA of the CDR3: TGTGCCAGCAGCGTAGACATAGGGGGGTCTGGTGGGGCCAACGTCCTGACTTTC. Its translation: CASSVDIGGSGGANVLTF.

For this clonotype: Sequence at one end of the junction differs from germline and may be a read error. The chain combines TRBV6-4 with TRBJ2-2; 12 bases align to TRBD2. The CDR3 has 15 amino acids. Germline loops: CDR1 MRHNA, CDR2 SNTAGT. The CDR3 loop reads CASSRLAGDLGELLF. The CDR3 nucleotides are TGTGCCAGCAGTCGACTAGCGGGAGACCTCGGGGAGCTGCTTTTT.

Regarding this clonotype: One base away lies a much larger clone, so this may be a sequencing read error. The CDR3 does not close with the conserved phenylalanine or tryptophan, likely indicating a read error. This chain uses TRBV30 with TRBJ1-5, with 8 bases fitting TRBD1. The CDR3 length is 13 residues. The V and J ends lost 5 bases and 7 bases, in that order; junction bases with no gene match: 7. Germline CDR1 is GTSNPN and CDR2 is SVGIG (reference sequence). CDR3 nucleotides: TGTGCCTGGGCGGACAGGGTGGAACAGCCCCAGCATTCT. Protein sequence: CAWADRVEQPQHS.

This clonotype was observed many times. The chain employs TRBV6-5 and TRBJ2-1; no clear D. V dropped 4 bases and J dropped 2 bases, with 9 bases sitting between them. The CDR3 runs to 14 residues. Germline V lookup: CDR1 MNHEY, CDR2 SVGAGI. CDR3 nucleotide sequence: TGTGCCAGCAGTTCCAGCCTAGCCTACAATGAGCAGTTCTTC. It encodes CASSSSLAYNEQFF.

This clonotype was recorded a few times. This chain links TRBV29-1 with TRBJ1-2, with a weak D call TRBD1 (6 bases). This CDR3 comprises 15 residues. Trimming took 4 bases from V and 7 from J, leaving 22 bases between them. Germline V CDR1 and CDR2: SQVTM, ANQGSEA. This chain's CDR3 is CSVVRGGQRGLGYTF. CDR3 DNA sequence: TGCAGCGTTGTAAGAGGGGGACAAAGGGGCCTTGGCTACACCTTC.

This clonotype was observed many times. J is TRBJ2-6 and V is TRBV2, with D perhaps matching TRBD1 or TRBD2 (6 bases each). The V gene's germline CDR1 is SNHLY and CDR2 FYNNEI. CDR3 length: 17 amino acids. V lost 3 bases, J lost 0 bases, and 12 bases lay in between. CDR3: CASSDGGLSSGANVLTF. In DNA form, the CDR3 reads TGTGCCAGCAGTGACGGGGGCCTTAGCTCTGGGGCCAACGTCCTGACTTTC. The full variable domain, rest sourced from reference TRBV2 and TRBJ2-6, is EPEVTQTPSHQVTQMGQEVILRCVPISNHLYFYWYRQILGQKVEFLVSFYNNEISEKSEIFDDQFSVERPDGSNFTLKIRSTKLEDSAMYFCASSDGGLSSGANVLTFGAGSRLTVL.

This clonotype has a count of ten or more. This chain links TRBV6-2 or TRBV6-3 with TRBJ1-5; TRBD1 might be the D (6 bases). There are 14 residues in the CDR3. Germline values: CDR1 MNHEY, CDR2 SVGEGT. Trimming took off 4 bases at V and 4 bases at J, with 11 bases between the two ends. The CDR3 bases are TGTGCCAGCAGTTCTAAGAGGGGGAATCAGCCCCAGCATTTT. Encoded protein: CASSSKRGNQPQHF.

This clonotype was seen a few times. CDR3 coding DNA: TGCGCCAGCAGCCAAGGACGGGACAGGATTTATTCACCCCTCCACTTT. Translating gives CASSQGRDRIYSPLHF. The rearrangement joins TRBV4-1 to TRBJ1-6; 8 bases map to TRBD1. The junction had 7 bases not matched to a gene; V was cut back by 1 base and J by 8 bases. This CDR3 region has 16 residues. Germline CDR1 is MGHRA and CDR2 is YSYEKL.

This clonotype was seen at least ten times. V and J are TRBV18 and TRBJ1-2, with 9 bases identical to TRBD1. CDR1 is KGHSH and CDR2 is LQKENI in the germline V gene. The trim removed 2 bases at V and 2 bases at J, leaving 3 bases unmatched. The CDR3 consists of 15 residues. The CDR3, as DNA: TGTGCCAGCTCACCATCGGGGACAGGGAACTATGGCTACACCTTC. It codes for CASSPSGTGNYGYTF.

Comment on this clonotype: In this CDR3 the conserved last residue, phenylalanine or tryptophan, is missing, so a read error is likely. It is unclear where the CDR3 begins or ends on the DNA, so no DNA is shown, and the CDR3 is as TCRdb lists it. The rearrangement uses TRBV4-1 and TRBJ2-7; the table's TRBD2 call for D was not verified on the DNA. A total of 9 residues make up the CDR3, ends included. The germline V gene has CDR1 MGHRA and CDR2 YSYEKL. The CDR3 is CASSQRLAG.

The chain carries TRBV4-1 and TRBJ1-1; D gene ambiguous. Trimming left V 0 bases short and J 1 base short, with 9 bases between. CDR3 length: 15 residues. The germline V gene encodes CDR1 MGHRA and CDR2 YSYEKL. The CDR3 is CASSQEEEQNTEAFF. The CDR3 DNA follows: TGCGCCAGCAGCCAAGAGGAGGAACAGAACACTGAAGCTTTCTTT.

This clonotype has a handful of counts. The CDR3 DNA reads as TGTGCCAGCAGCCATAGGGCAGGGGGGAACACTGAAGCTTTCTTT. This codes for CASSHRAGGNTEAFF. The J gene is TRBJ1-1, the V gene TRBV4-2; 7 bases are shared with TRBD1. This CDR3 has 15 residues. Unmatched junction bases numbered 5, after V lost 3 bases and J lost 1 base. Germline V gene data show CDR1 as LGHNA and CDR2 as YNFKEQ.

This clonotype was seen ten or more times. The genes are TRBV7-2 and TRBJ1-2; maybe TRBD1 (6 bases). The V end lost 6 bases, the J end lost 4 bases, and 24 bases lay between the germline ends. Germline CDR1 and CDR2: SGHTA and FQGNSA. The CDR3 is 17 amino acids. The CDR3 is CASSYTGTRGGSYGYTF. DNA of the CDR3: TGTGCCAGCAGTTATACCGGGACAAGGGGCGGGAGCTATGGCTACACCTTC.

This clonotype was recorded at least ten times. The chain uses TRBV20-1 and TRBJ2-1; 9 positions agree with TRBD2. The CDR3 is made up of 17 amino acids. V lost 0 bases and J lost 7; bases outside the gene matches: 13. In germline, CDR1 is DFQATT, CDR2 SNEGSKA (reference sequence). In DNA form, the CDR3 reads TGCAGTGCTAGAGAACGTAGAGAAGCGGGGGGTTGGAATGAGCAGTTCTTC. Translation gives CSARERREAGGWNEQFF.